The entry below gives a single T cell receptor (beta chain) sequence along with its context. Its antigen remains unidentified. Germline CDR1 and CDR2: MDHEN and SYDVKM. Trimming removed 8 bases from V and 1 base from J; junction bases left unmatched: 0. The CDR3 contains 12 residues. This entry comes from a study of cytotoxic CD8 clonotypes in ibrutinib-treated CLL. At the level of the study: Partial response was seen in around 25 patients and complete response in 2; after median approximately 68 months, about 15 stayed remitted, roughly 12 progressed. Study results and limitations: Under treatment, the uncommon public clonotypes either contracted or remained stable. Patients had baseline clonality above age-matched healthy donors, and this clonality moved with circulating CD8+ T-cell counts.

TCRdb's table, derived via immunoSEQ multiplex PCR, lists solely in-frame clones and lacks some. The data contain around 330,000 clones, 60% to 80% of them seen just once; the ten biggest clones take up roughly 6%. V usage is TRBV28 and J usage is TRBJ2-3, with 7 bases aligning to TRBD2. The TCR originated in a human donor with chronic lymphocytic leukemia. The specimen comprised PBMCs, sampled after 36 months of ibrutinib treatment. CDR3 coding DNA: TGTGCCAGCGGGGGGGGCACAGATACGCAGTATTTT. This codes for CASGGGTDTQYF.